One sample yielded the 9 T cell receptor beta chains listed below, sequenced in a study of tumor and adjacent non-tumor tissue in lung cancer. This sample's RNA came from whole unsorted tissue. Three rounds of nested PCR, following a modified ARM-PCR protocol, produced the TCRbeta library. Each CDR3 protein gets one entry after TCRdb re-called the multiplex PCR reads with MiXCR. The data hold roughly 81,000 distinct CDR3 sequences, with more than 60% observed a single time. Material: lung tumor tissue. These receptors all stem from a man aged 70 or older with non-small cell lung cancer.

This clonotype was observed many times. CDR3 sequence reads: CASRYRATYNEQFF. CDR3 nucleotides: TGTGCCAGCAGATACAGGGCAACCTACAATGAGCAGTTCTTC. The chain is built from TRBV28 and TRBJ2-1; tentatively, D is TRBD1 (6 bases). Germline CDR1 reads MDHEN; CDR2 reads SYDVKM. V was pared by 6 bases and J by 2 bases, with 11 bases between. This CDR3 has 14 amino acids.

Concerning this clonotype itself: The germline gene is not matched at one end of the junction; a read error may be the cause. This rearrangement joins TRBV11-2 to TRBJ2-7; possible D gene TRBD1, 5 bases. The CDR3 is 13 residues long. The germline CDR1 and CDR2 sequences are SGHAT and FQNNGV. The CDR3 nucleotides are TGTACCAGCAATTTAGATCCAGGGTACGAGCAGTACTTC. Its translation: CTSNLDPGYEQYF.

As to this clonotype: The conserved closing phenylalanine or tryptophan is absent in this CDR3, likely reflecting a read error. The DNA is left out, because the CDR3 cannot be placed on it with certainty; the CDR3 is given as TCRdb lists it. The chain recombines TRBV4-1 with TRBJ2-7; the table's D call TRBD1 went unverified against the DNA. A total of 18 residues make up the CDR3, ends included. Looked up from germline, CDR1 is MGHRA and CDR2 is YSYEKL. CDR3 protein: CASSQERLSGHTAREQYL.

As regards this clonotype: The junction departs from the called germline gene at one end, perhaps through a read error. V gene TRBV29-1 combines with J gene TRBJ2-3; D is unclear. The length of the CDR3 is 12 residues. Per germline, CDR1 SQVTM and CDR2 ANQGSEA. The CDR3: CSVANSTDTQYF. The CDR3 DNA is TGCAGCGTTGCGAATAGCACGGATACGCAGTATTTT.

A note on this clonotype: At one end the junction does not follow the germline gene, possibly because of a read error. This chain connects TRBV13 to TRBJ1-1, with D hard to call. CDR1 PRHDT and CDR2 FYEKMQ come from the germline V gene (reference sequence). CDR3 size: 18 residues. CDR3 sequence (DNA): TGTGCTAGCAGCTTACCTCAATTCATTCGGCAAGCGAACACTAAAGCTTTCTTT. Translating it yields CASSLPQFIRQANTKAFF.

As to this clonotype: Being one base from a much bigger clone, this may be a read error. This rearrangement joins TRBV5-1 to TRBJ2-1; no firm D call. The CDR3 loop spans 12 amino acids. Germline V gene data show CDR1 as SGHRS and CDR2 as YFSETQ. As DNA, the CDR3 is TGCGCCAGCAGTCGTGCCTACAATGAGCAGTCCTTC. It encodes CASSRAYNEQSF.

The chain combines TRBV4-1 with TRBJ1-2, with D maybe TRBD1 (5 bases). With 3 bases removed from V and 2 bases from J, the gap between germline ends came to 13 bases. CDR3 length equals 15 residues. Looked up from germline, CDR1 is MGHRA and CDR2 is YSYEKL. CDR3 loop: CASSHDSWGNYGYTF. The CDR3 DNA reads TGCGCCAGCAGCCATGATTCATGGGGGAACTATGGCTACACCTTC.

This clonotype is labeled as medium-sized. The chain links TRBV11-2 to TRBJ2-1, with TRBD2 identical over 12 bases. The trim removed 9 bases at V and 14 bases at J, leaving 8 bases unmatched. Germline V lookup: CDR1 SGHAT, CDR2 FQNNGV. This CDR3 comprises 12 residues. The CDR3 loop reads CASTSGGLPEFF. CDR3 bases: TGTGCCAGTACTAGCGGGGGGCTACCTGAGTTCTTC.

Worth noting for this clonotype: The CDR3 does not close with the conserved phenylalanine or tryptophan, likely indicating a read error. V is TRBV5-6 and J is TRBJ2-1, with 8 positions matching TRBD1. CDR1 is SGHDT and CDR2 is YYEEEE in the germline V gene. The trim removed 7 bases at V and 4 bases at J, leaving 16 bases unmatched. The CDR3 is made up of 17 amino acids. The CDR3 DNA sequence: TGTGCCAGCGGCCTACTGACCCGGGACAGGCTGTACAATGAGCAGTTCCTC. Translated, it gives CASGLLTRDRLYNEQFL.